This TCR beta chain was captured by sequencing in a study of cytomegalovirus exposure and HLA in healthy donors. The PCR made use of 60 Vbeta and 13 Jbeta primers. Clones were read by immunoSEQ multiplex PCR, and TCRdb kept only the in-frame ones, dropping some. The data hold about 180,000 clones, with around three quarters observed a single time. Germline V gives CDR1 LNHDA, CDR2 SQIVND (reference sequence). The CDR3 has 16 residues. J lost 4 bases, V lost 6 bases, and 13 bases had no gene match. To note about this clone: Its antigen remains unidentified.

Study-level findings and limits: Most of the TCR beta V segments (in an earlier analysis) were productive either about 90% or about 30% of the time. Presence/absence analyses assumed roughly uniform sequencing depth across donors. Among TCR beta chains of equal frequency, HLA-associated ones were more clonally expanded in a later analysis.

The source of this sequence is a woman in her thirties or forties in good health and CMV-seronegative. J is TRBJ1-1 and V is TRBV19, with 8 bases fitting TRBD1. Sequencing was done on a sample of PBMCs. CDR3 coding DNA: TGTGCCAGTAGGACCGGGACAGGCATTTGGGGCACTGAAGCTTTCTTT. This gives the protein CASRTGTGIWGTEAFF.